This T cell receptor (beta chain) was found in a study of blood T cell repertoires in COVID-19. The repertoire was sequenced with immunoSEQ multiplex PCR; TCRdb's copy has only in-frame clones and lacks some. The data show about 160,000 clones, approximately 83% seen once. The CDR3 sequence is 17 residues long. Between the trimmed V and J ends, which lost 1 base and 4 bases, there was a span of 20 bases. Germline V gene lookup returns CDR1 SGHRS and CDR2 YFSETQ. Source material: peripheral blood. The chain uses TRBV5-1 and TRBJ2-5, with D possibly being TRBD1 (5 bases). The origin of this receptor is a man between 65 and 85 years old who had recovered from COVID-19. DNA of the CDR3: TGCGCCAGCAGCTTGTCCCCTGGGGCGGATTCTCGAGAGACCCAGTACTTC. Amino acids: CASSLSPGADSRETQYF.